This paragraph reports one T cell receptor beta chain. This entry belongs to a study of blood T cell repertoires in COVID-19. Cohorts were determined from participant-reported clinical history. Original analysis: Nucleated cell number was recorded as an estimate derived from reference gene primer amplification. Some clones are missing from TCRdb's copy, which holds only in-frame ones; the method was immunoSEQ multiplex PCR. Clone size and V and J calls were adopted from that table, with D and trimming inferred from the DNA. The data hold 150,000 to 170,000 clones, with around four fifths observed a single time. Germline CDR1 is KGHSH and CDR2 is LQKENI. The junction had 23 bases not matched to a gene; V was cut back by 3 bases and J by 7 bases. This CDR3 is 19 amino acids long.

The source of this sequence is a man over 45 who had recovered from COVID-19. The gene calls are TRBV18 and TRBJ1-2; TRBD1 matches at 7 bases. Material for sequencing was PBMCs or T cells enriched from blood (not recorded which). Here the CDR3 reads CASSPRPAGTEGRSGGYTF. CDR3 nucleotide sequence: TGTGCCAGCTCACCCCGTCCTGCCGGGACAGAGGGTAGATCCGGTGGCTACACCTTC. Looking up the rest from reference TRBV18 and TRBJ1-2 gives the full variable domain: NAGVMQNPRHLVRRRGQEARLRCSPMKGHSHVYWYRQLPEEGLKFMVYLQKENIIDESGMPKERFSAEFPKEGPSILRIQQVVRGDSAAYFCASSPRPAGTEGRSGGYTFGSGTRLTVV.